Listed here is a single T cell receptor (beta chain). Its antigen has not been determined. Base qualities are not provided; no much larger clone lies one nucleotide away. TCRbeta CDR3 regions were amplified from genomic DNA by means of the immunoSEQ Assay, a bias-controlled multiplex PCR. The authors' pipeline ran thus. Nucleated cell counts per sample were estimated from amplification of reference gene primers within the assay. To quantify the absolute abundance of each unique TCRbeta CDR3 rearrangement, sequence reads were collapsed and filtered. For each sample, productive Simpson clonality was calculated by taking the square root of Simpson's diversity index across productive rearrangements. TCRdb mirrors the immuneACCESS table, restricted to in-frame sequences. Some clones are absent from its copies; in checked studies, under half trace to an unresolved V gene, and the reason for the others is unknown. The V and J calls and the clone size are those of that table, but D and trimming were determined from the DNA. This sample has 330,000 or so clones in its table, and more than 85% of those were observed once. The ten largest account for roughly 20% of the sample.

CDR1 and CDR2 were assigned from the germline V gene as MGHRA and YSYEKL. Counted from cysteine to phenylalanine, this CDR3 has 13 amino acids. Only CDR3 DNA is held: 39 bases, read in frame from base 1. Relative to germline, V is 3 bases shorter and J is 4 bases shorter, with 8 bases between their ends. This sample stems from a study of blood T cell repertoires in COVID-19 (dated by TCRdb to about 2020). Notes on the research overall: The collaborator samples originated in the United States, Italy and Spain and spanned the acute and convalescent phases of COVID-19. The material from the prospective study consisted of cDNA or gDNA derived from T cells, B-cell-depleted T cells, or PBMCs. Deeply sampled blood TCRbeta repertoires from subjects exposed to, actively infected with, or recovered from COVID-19 were included in the dataset. The repertoires were released in a freely available public database intended as a resource for research on the immune response to SARS-CoV-2. Samples came from the ongoing ImmuneRACE study (first 160 participants) plus 1,254 subjects from 6 global collaborators. A de-identified subject ID, COVID-19 status, age in years and sex were almost always included in the sample metadata. Where HLA class I and class II types were available, the types were taken from metadata supplied by the sample provider, not from assay-based typing. The paper as a whole reports these results and caveats: The quantity of clinical and demographic metadata differed by source and by participant and was supplied without curation.

Participants in the prospective study were aged about 18 to 90 years, lived in about two dozen United States geographic areas, and enrolled through a virtual design. Cohort assignment in the prospective study relied on participant-reported clinical history from a screening survey and a study questionnaire. ImmuneRACE Cohort 3 recovered participants were defined by two consecutive negative NP/OP PCR tests, healthcare professional clearance, or symptom resolution. Each participant in the prospective study had whole blood, serum and a nasopharyngeal or oropharyngeal swab collected by mobile phlebotomists. Over a roughly 2-month period, participants in the prospective study had the option of providing additional blood draws and questionnaires. Blood samples from the prospective study were shipped frozen or at room temperature prior to DNA extraction.

The sample taken for sequencing was PBMCs or T cells enriched from blood (not recorded which). This clonotype was sampled from a woman in her 30s who had recovered from COVID-19. Rearrangement joined TRBV4-1 to TRBJ2-3; the D gene lacks a confident call. The nucleotide sequence reads as follows: TGCGCCAGCAGCCAGGCGGCTCCAGATACGCAGTATTTT. Translated, this is CASSQAAPDTQYF.